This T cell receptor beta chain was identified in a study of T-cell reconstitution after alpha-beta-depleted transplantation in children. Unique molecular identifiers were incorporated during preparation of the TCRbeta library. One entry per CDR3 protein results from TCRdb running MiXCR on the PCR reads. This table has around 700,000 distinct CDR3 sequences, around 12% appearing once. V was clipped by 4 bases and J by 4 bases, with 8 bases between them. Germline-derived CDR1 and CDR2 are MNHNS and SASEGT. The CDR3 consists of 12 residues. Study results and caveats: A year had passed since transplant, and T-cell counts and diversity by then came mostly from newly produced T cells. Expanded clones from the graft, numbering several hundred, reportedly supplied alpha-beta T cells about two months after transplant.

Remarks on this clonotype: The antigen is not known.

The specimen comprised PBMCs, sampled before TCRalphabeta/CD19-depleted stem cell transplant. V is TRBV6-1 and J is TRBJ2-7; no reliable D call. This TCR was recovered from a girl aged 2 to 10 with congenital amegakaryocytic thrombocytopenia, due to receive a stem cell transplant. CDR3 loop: CASSVDHYEQYF. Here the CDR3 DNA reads TGTGCCAGCAGTGTGGATCATTACGAGCAGTACTTC.